Shown below are 13 T cell receptor beta chains from a single sample sequenced in a study of T cell responses to AZD1222 COVID-19 vaccine (dated by TCRdb to the early 2020s). Interpreted using the paper, the time point label stands for: baseline before first vaccination. The receptor library was made with the immunoSEQ multiplex PCR assay. In its TCRdb copy, this immuneACCESS table keeps in-frame sequences only and misses some clones. Where compared with another copy, unresolved V genes explain less than half of these, and the others have no known cause. Present in this sample are under 130,000 clones, about 81% of which were seen just once. The biggest ten clones account for around 5.1% of the sample. This sample comprised peripheral blood, obtained on day 0 of AZD1222 vaccination. The origin of the receptors is an adult in good health.

This chain connects TRBV19 to TRBJ1-5; D may be TRBD1 (5 bases). This CDR3 is built from 14 residues. Between the trimmed V and J ends, which lost 9 bases and 5 bases, there was a span of 17 bases. Germline values: CDR1 LNHDA, CDR2 SQIVND (reference sequence). CDR3 in amino acids: CARGGAGKYQPQHF. CDR3 coding DNA: TGTGCCAGGGGAGGGGCAGGGAAATATCAGCCCCAGCATTTT.

V gene TRBV7-8 combines with J gene TRBJ2-7, with D uncertain. The germline V gene encodes CDR1 SGHVS and CDR2 FQNEAQ. The CDR3 totals 16 residues. Trimming removed 5 bases from V and 2 bases from J, with 19 bases in between. The CDR3 is CASSLSSTSRTYEQYF. CDR3 DNA sequence: TGTGCCAGCAGCCTATCCTCTACCTCAAGAACCTACGAGCAGTACTTC.

The chain combines TRBV19 with TRBJ1-6; D uncertain. CDR1 and CDR2 from the germline V gene are LNHDA and SQIVND (reference sequence). CDR3 length: 18 residues. V lost 5 bases and J lost 3, with 20 bases in between. CDR3 sequence: CASSHTSRAGVYNSPLHF. CDR3 bases: TGTGCCAGTAGTCACACCTCGCGGGCAGGAGTCTATAATTCACCCCTCCACTTT.

The J gene is TRBJ1-1, the V gene TRBV7-8; D remains unclear. V lost 6 bases to trimming and J lost 0 bases, with 11 bases between them. Germline CDR1 and CDR2: SGHVS and FQNEAQ. The CDR3 covers 14 residues. The CDR3 nucleotides are TGTGCCAGCAGTCGCCGGGGTATGAACACTGAAGCTTTCTTT. Its translation is CASSRRGMNTEAFF.

This rearrangement joins TRBV2 to TRBJ1-2; D is perhaps TRBD1 (5 bases). Germline V gene data show CDR1 as SNHLY and CDR2 as FYNNEI. The CDR3 contains 16 residues. Deletions cut 1 base from V and 4 bases from J, with 16 bases between. The CDR3 here is CASSEGGGDGPYGYTF. DNA for the CDR3: TGTGCCAGCAGTGAAGGGGGTGGGGACGGTCCCTATGGCTACACCTTC.

The chain recombines TRBV7-2 with TRBJ1-5; D not certain. Trimming stripped 2 bases from V and 6 bases from J, with 8 bases between. Germline values: CDR1 SGHTA, CDR2 FQGNSA. The CDR3 is 13 amino acids. The chain's CDR3 is CASSLLVGQPQHF. In DNA, the CDR3 is TGTGCCAGCAGCTTATTAGTTGGTCAGCCCCAGCATTTT.

V usage is TRBV2 and J usage is TRBJ2-1; 11 positions agree with TRBD2. The germline CDR1 and CDR2 sequences are SNHLY and FYNNEI. CDR3 size: 16 residues. Trimming cost V 5 bases and J 6 bases; bases outside gene matches: 9. In DNA, the CDR3 is TGTGCCAGCAGTCCTTTTAGCGGGGGGGCCGGCAATGAGCAGTTCTTC. Translating it yields CASSPFSGGAGNEQFF.

Only one count was recorded for this clone. The rearrangement links TRBV6-5 to TRBJ2-7; D is possibly TRBD2 (6 bases). Trimming took off 7 bases at V and 9 bases at J, with 25 bases between the two ends. Looked up from germline, CDR1 is MNHEY and CDR2 is SVGAGI. This CDR3 has 15 amino acids. In nucleotides, the CDR3 is TGTGCCAGCACTCCCTACGATTCGGGGGTAAAGGTGCAGTACTTC. Its translation: CASTPYDSGVKVQYF.

The chain carries TRBV7-6 and TRBJ1-2, with a weak D call TRBD1 (6 bases). Germline assignment: CDR1 SGHVS and CDR2 FNYEAQ. The V end was cut by 3 bases, the J end by 0 bases, with 20 bases between. The CDR3 loop spans 18 amino acids. CDR3 in amino acids: CASSLTPSQGLANYGYTF. In DNA form, the CDR3 reads TGTGCCAGCAGCTTGACCCCATCACAGGGACTCGCTAACTATGGCTACACCTTC.

The chain employs TRBV19 and TRBJ2-5, with a weak D call TRBD2 (7 bases). Germline V lookup: CDR1 LNHDA, CDR2 SQIVND (reference sequence). CDR3 length: 15 amino acids. The germline V and J ends were trimmed by 3 bases and 5 bases, with 16 bases remaining between them. In DNA form, the CDR3 reads TGTGCCAGTAGTATTTGGTGGGGGGGCCAGGAGACCCAGTACTTC. It translates to CASSIWWGGQETQYF.

The rearrangement joins TRBV6-1 to TRBJ1-2; 7 nucleotides agree with TRBD1. The CDR3 totals 14 residues. Germline assignment: CDR1 MNHNS and CDR2 SASEGT. V lost 1 base to trimming and J lost 5 bases; unmatched junction nucleotides: 4. The CDR3 DNA reads TGTGCCAGCAGTGAAGAACAGGGGAATTATGGCTACACCTTC. Its translation: CASSEEQGNYGYTF.

V gene TRBV27 combines with J gene TRBJ2-7; 9 bases map to TRBD1. Germline CDR1 reads MNHEY; CDR2 reads SMNVEV (reference sequence). There are 14 residues in the CDR3. V shed 2 bases and J 7 bases; nucleotides not matched to a gene: 6. The CDR3 sequence is CASSLGTGLLEQYF. CDR3 DNA: TGTGCCAGCAGTTTAGGGACAGGGCTTTTAGAGCAGTACTTC.

The V and J genes are TRBV3-1 (or the pseudogene TRBV3-2) and TRBJ2-1; tentative D call: TRBD2 (7 bases). The CDR3 contains 18 residues. V lost 1 base and J lost 8, with 24 bases in between. CDR1 is LGHDT and CDR2 is YNNKEL in the germline V gene (reference sequence). CDR3 residues: CASSQAPGIRTGGHEQFF. The CDR3 nucleotides are TGTGCCAGCAGCCAAGCCCCCGGGATTCGAACGGGGGGCCATGAGCAGTTCTTC.